The 11 T cell receptor beta chains listed next were all sequenced from one sample in a study of beta chain features in type 1 diabetes. Their antigen targets remain unknown. The sequenced template was cDNA made from the entire isolated RNA. Method: immunoSEQ multiplex PCR; TCRdb's copy keeps in-frame clones and lacks some. The profile shows 630,000 or so clones, over 11% of them singletons. General study results and limits: Type 1 diabetes patients had TCRB CDR3s that were shorter (moderately but significantly so) in all four CD4+ subsets.

The sequencing input was naive CD4+ T cells from blood. The receptors derive from a man between 18 and 35 years old with type 1 diabetes.

This chain joins TRBV11-2 and TRBJ2-7; 8 bases are a match to TRBD2. Trimming at V came to 1 base and at J to 3 bases, leaving 5 bases not matched to a gene. The CDR3 has 15 residues. The V gene's germline CDR1 is SGHAT and CDR2 FQNNGV. CDR3 residues: CASSLGSGSIYEQYF. CDR3 DNA sequence: TGTGCCAGCAGCTTAGGCAGCGGGAGTATCTACGAGCAGTACTTC.

The V call is TRBV11-2, the J call TRBJ1-5; D remains ambiguous. Germline loops: CDR1 SGHAT, CDR2 FQNNGV. This CDR3 comprises 13 residues. Trimming removed 5 bases from V and 0 bases from J, with 5 bases in between. CDR3 sequence: CASSISSNQPQHF. Written as DNA, the CDR3 is TGTGCCAGCAGCATCTCTAGCAATCAGCCCCAGCATTTT. Full variable domain (remainder filled in from reference TRBV11-2 and TRBJ1-5): EAGVAQSPRYKIIEKRQSVAFWCNPISGHATLYWYQQILGQGPKLLIQFQNNGVVDDSQLPKDRFSAERLKGVDSTLKIQPAKLEDSAVYLCASSISSNQPQHFGDGTRLSIL.

As regards this clone: Distinct nucleotide sequences in the sample also encode this CDR3. The V gene is TRBV30, the J gene TRBJ2-3, with no clear D. The CDR3 has 13 residues. Trimming stripped 0 bases from V and 0 bases from J, with 4 bases between. CDR1 and CDR2 (germline): GTSNPN, SVGIG (reference sequence). The CDR3 loop is CAWSVGSTDTQYF. CDR3 DNA sequence: TGTGCCTGGAGTGTTGGCAGCACAGATACGCAGTATTTT.

This clone was counted only a few times. This chain links TRBV14 with TRBJ2-3; D remains ambiguous. CDR1 SGHDN and CDR2 FVKESK come from the germline V gene. Trimming removed 1 base at V and 6 bases at J, with 20 bases between. CDR3 size: 17 residues. CDR3 in amino acids: CASSQVVSRRWADTQYF. Here the CDR3 DNA reads TGTGCCAGCAGCCAAGTTGTCTCGCGGCGTTGGGCGGATACGCAGTATTTT.

This clone came up a few times. This chain links TRBV21-1 with TRBJ2-4; whether TRBD1, the table's D call, matches the DNA was not checked. TRBV21-1 is a pseudogene. This CDR3 is 18 amino acids long. The CDR3 protein is CASSKAGQDLLAKNIQYF. The CDR3 DNA reads TGTGCCAGCAGCAAAGCGGGACAGGATCTTCTAGCCAAAAACATTCAGTACTTC.

V and J are TRBV5-1 and TRBJ2-4; D is unclear. The germline V gene encodes CDR1 SGHRS and CDR2 YFSETQ. V was shortened by 1 base and J by 7 bases, with 12 bases between the two germline ends. CDR3 length equals 14 residues. DNA for the CDR3: TGCGCCAGCAGCTTGTGGGGAAAAGCGAACATTCAGTACTTC. This encodes CASSLWGKANIQYF.

This sequence joins TRBV7-9 and TRBJ2-7; D is unclear. CDR3 length equals 13 residues. Germline assignment: CDR1 SEHNR and CDR2 FQNEAQ (reference sequence). V shed 8 bases and J shed 0 bases, with 11 bases lying between them. CDR3 sequence (DNA): TGTGCCAGCGCCGCCTCTCGCTCCTACGAGCAGTACTTC. It specifies CASAASRSYEQYF.

This rearrangement joins TRBV2 to TRBJ2-4, with D perhaps TRBD1 or TRBD2 (5 bases each). The V gene lost 8 bases and the J gene lost 7 bases, with 12 bases spanning the gap. The germline gives CDR1 SNHLY, CDR2 FYNNEI. The CDR3 contains 12 residues. Written as DNA, the CDR3 is TGTGCCAGCTCCGGGGCTACTAACATTCAGTACTTC. This translates into CASSGATNIQYF.

This clone was seen a handful of times. This chain joins TRBV7-2 and TRBJ2-4, with TRBD2 matching 7 bases. Germline loops: CDR1 SGHTA, CDR2 FQGNSA. CDR3 length: 16 amino acids. V trimming: 2 bases; J trimming: 8 bases; junction bases outside the gene matches: 12. The CDR3 sequence: CASSLSLTAGVDIQYF. The CDR3 DNA sequence: TGTGCCAGCAGCTTATCCCTGACTGCGGGAGTGGACATTCAGTACTTC.

The genes are TRBV4-1 and TRBJ2-3; 9 positions match TRBD2. V shed 1 base, J shed 0 bases, and the junction held 5 bases outside the gene matches. Germline V CDR1 and CDR2: MGHRA, YSYEKL. The CDR3 length is 17 residues. The CDR3 protein is CASSQVIAGVSTDTQYF. DNA for the CDR3: TGCGCCAGCAGCCAAGTTATAGCGGGAGTCAGCACAGATACGCAGTATTTT.

The chain recombines TRBV18 with TRBJ1-1; no clear D. Germline V gives CDR1 KGHSH, CDR2 LQKENI. Trimming took 0 bases from V and 6 from J, leaving 11 bases between them. The CDR3 is 14 amino acids. The CDR3 bases are TGTGCCAGCTCACCACCAGGGCGGTCTGCTGAAGCTTTCTTT. It is translated as CASSPPGRSAEAFF.